The 14 T cell receptor beta chains below were found in one sample sequenced in a study of Tregs in tolerant kidney transplant recipients. Clones were sequenced by immunoSEQ multiplex PCR, and TCRdb holds only the in-frame ones, with some missing. The sample includes about 87,000 clones, over 85% of them seen just once. Sequenced material: CD4+ T cells from blood, taken before the transplant. The receptors derive from a human donor who received a combined kidney and bone marrow transplant.

This chain uses TRBV5-1 with TRBJ2-3, with a weak D call TRBD1 (7 bases). The V gene's germline CDR1 is SGHRS and CDR2 YFSETQ. CDR3 length equals 15 residues. The ends were cut back, 0 bases at V and 6 bases at J, with 14 bases in the middle. In DNA form, the CDR3 reads TGCGCCAGCAGCTTGGCGGACAGGAGGGCCGATACGCAGTATTTT. Amino acids: CASSLADRRADTQYF.

This clone is a singleton in its sample. Germline is not matched at one junction end, which may reflect a read error. The gene calls are TRBV5-6 and TRBJ2-1, with 7 bases that match TRBD1. From germline, CDR1 is SGHDT and CDR2 YYEEEE. The CDR3 has 11 residues. Written as DNA, the CDR3 is TGTGCCAGCAGCCTCGACAGGGATAGGCTCTTC. This translates into CASSLDRDRLF.

This chain uses TRBV4-3 with TRBJ1-2; TRBD1 agrees at 8 bases. This CDR3 contains 13 residues. Germline CDR1 LGHNA, CDR2 YSLEER. V lost 1 base and J lost 8; bases outside the gene matches: 3. CDR3 bases: TGCGCCAGCAGCCAAGGACAGGGGCAGGGCTACACCTTC. It encodes CASSQGQGQGYTF.

This chain joins TRBV16 and TRBJ2-7; possible D gene TRBD2, 6 bases. V lost 0 bases and J 5 bases, leaving 8 bases between the germline ends. The CDR3 covers 13 residues. Germline CDR1 is KGHSY and CDR2 is FQNENV. The CDR3 sequence: CASSQSGRHEQYF. The DNA for the CDR3 is TGTGCCAGCAGCCAATCAGGGAGGCACGAGCAGTACTTC.

The chain employs TRBV11-2 and TRBJ2-2; 7 bases agree with TRBD1. Losses at the gene ends were 5 bases for V and 1 base for J; bases not matched to a gene: 7. CDR1 and CDR2 from the germline V gene are SGHAT and FQNNGV. The CDR3 extends over 16 amino acids. CDR3 sequence reads: CASSPSWTGNTGELFF. As DNA, the CDR3 is TGTGCCAGCAGCCCTTCCTGGACAGGGAACACCGGGGAGCTGTTTTTT.

This chain links TRBV7-2 with TRBJ2-1, with D uncertain. Germline-derived CDR1 and CDR2 are SGHTA and FQGNSA. This CDR3 has 14 amino acids. Trimming stripped 5 bases from V and 8 bases from J, with 16 bases between. This CDR3 is CASSPEVSTDEQFF. DNA of the CDR3: TGTGCCAGCAGCCCAGAGGTCAGCACGGATGAGCAGTTCTTC.

V and J are TRBV4-2 and TRBJ2-1; 12 nucleotides line up with TRBD1. Germline V gives CDR1 LGHNA, CDR2 YNFKEQ. This CDR3 is built from 16 residues. V was pared by 4 bases and J by 6 bases, with 7 bases of the junction left unmatched. The CDR3 bases are TGTGCCAGCAGCCCAGGGACAGGGGGCGAAACCAATGAGCAGTTCTTC. This encodes CASSPGTGGETNEQFF.

This chain joins TRBV6-6 and TRBJ2-1, with a weak D call TRBD1 (5 bases). The CDR3 runs to 14 residues. Germline assignment: CDR1 MNHNY and CDR2 SVGAGI (reference sequence). With 0 bases removed from V and 10 bases from J, the gap between germline ends came to 13 bases. The CDR3 is CASSYSRGMREQFF. The CDR3 DNA reads TGTGCCAGCAGTTACTCTAGGGGAATGCGCGAGCAGTTCTTC.

The chain joins TRBV7-2 to TRBJ2-7, with D maybe TRBD2 (5 bases). Germline V lookup: CDR1 SGHTA, CDR2 FQGNSA. Between the trimmed V and J ends, which lost 5 bases and 4 bases, there was a span of 15 bases. The CDR3 has 14 amino acids. Here the CDR3 DNA reads TGTGCCAGCAGCCAGCGGAGCAATATGTACGAGCAGTACTTC. Amino acids: CASSQRSNMYEQYF.

The genes are TRBV28 and TRBJ1-2; 9 nucleotides align to TRBD1. The CDR3 extends over 15 amino acids. Germline V gene lookup returns CDR1 MDHEN and CDR2 SYDVKM. Trimming at V came to 8 bases and at J to 8 bases, leaving 15 bases not matched to a gene. CDR3 protein: CASRSRDRVAGGYTF. The DNA of the CDR3 is TGTGCCAGCCGGTCCCGGGACAGGGTGGCGGGAGGCTACACCTTC.

This chain's CDR3 is CASSLFGGNTEAFF. As DNA, the CDR3 is TGTGCCAGCAGTCTTTTCGGTGGGAACACTGAAGCTTTCTTT. This chain uses TRBV6-6 with TRBJ1-1; D is ambiguous. There are 14 residues in the CDR3. Trimming took off 5 bases at V and 1 base at J, with 11 bases between the two ends. Germline-derived CDR1 and CDR2 are MNHNY and SVGAGI (reference sequence).

The gene calls are TRBV5-4 and TRBJ2-2; D is unclear. CDR3 length equals 15 residues. Germline values: CDR1 SGHNT, CDR2 YYREEE (reference sequence). Trimming shortened V by 3 bases and J by 1 base, and 10 bases separated the two germline ends. In nucleotides, the CDR3 is TGTGCCAGCAGCTACCCCCGACAGAACACCGGGGAGCTGTTTTTT. It translates to CASSYPRQNTGELFF. Looking up the rest from reference TRBV5-4 and TRBJ2-2 gives the full variable domain: ETGVTQSPTHLIKTRGQQVTLRCSSQSGHNTVSWYQQALGQGPQFIFQYYREEENGRGNFPPRFSGLQFPNYSSELNVNALELDDSALYLCASSYPRQNTGELFFGEGSRLTVL.

V gene TRBV6-1 combines with J gene TRBJ1-1; D might be TRBD1 (6 bases). Germline CDR1 MNHNS, CDR2 SASEGT. The length of the CDR3 is 15 residues. With 8 bases removed from V and 5 bases from J, the gap between germline ends came to 21 bases. The DNA for the CDR3 is TGTGCCAGCGTCCCGCGGGGGGGCTTTGGGACTGAAGCTTTCTTT. Protein: CASVPRGGFGTEAFF.

The chain has TRBV10-3 and TRBJ1-1, with D possibly being TRBD1 (5 bases). The CDR3 runs 14 residues. The germline V gene has CDR1 ENHRY and CDR2 SYGVKD. The V gene lost 6 bases and the J gene lost 3 bases, with 14 bases spanning the gap. CDR3 region: CAIRMDNTYTEAFF. DNA of the CDR3: TGTGCCATCAGAATGGACAATACCTACACTGAAGCTTTCTTT.